This TCR beta chain was sequenced for a study of T cells after yellow fever vaccination. Study-level background: Preparing low-cell-number fractions relied on SMART-Seq v4 Ultra Low Input. Overall study results and limits: Post-booster reappearance was seen for most primary-vaccination clones (around 97% CD4, about 88% CD8). CD4 and CD8 compartments shared a small share of clonotypes, likely from convergent recombination.

Germline values: CDR1 SGHTA, CDR2 FQGNSA. Trimming took 1 base from V and 3 from J, leaving 13 bases between them. The CDR3 is made up of 16 amino acids. Conversion of TCR transcripts into cDNA relied on 5'RACE template switching, which added a universal primer site and UMIs. A single record per CDR3 protein comes from TCRdb applying MiXCR to the 5' RACE reads. The repertoire includes over 150,000 distinct CDR3 sequences, about 6% of them detected once, and 2.9% sits in the top ten. This clonotype was observed at least ten times. The antigen remains unidentified. Sequenced here: CD4+ T cells sorted from PBMCs, sampled on the day of the first yellow fever vaccination. This TCR came from a man in his late teens or twenties who received the YFV17D yellow fever vaccine. The rearrangement uses TRBV7-2 and TRBJ2-1, with a weak D call TRBD2 (6 bases). CDR3 sequence (DNA): TGTGCCAGCAGCTTAGATTTAACCGGGGGCTACAATGAGCAGTTCTTC. It codes for CASSLDLTGGYNEQFF.